This T cell receptor (beta chain) was obtained from a study of Tregs in tolerant kidney transplant recipients. Overall study findings and caveats: In tolerant patients, donor-specific Tregs outgrew total Tregs, suggesting antigen-driven expansion.

The repertoire was sequenced with immunoSEQ multiplex PCR; TCRdb's copy has only in-frame clones and lacks some. The sample yields roughly 86,000 clones, roughly 93% seen once. Concerning this clone itself: Its cognate antigen is unknown.

Related graft donors supplied nonmyeloablative bone marrow transplants, and mixed chimerism was transient. Unstimulated Tregs (CD4+CD25+CD127-) and CD4+CD25- non-Tregs were sorted from PBMCs. V shed 0 bases, J shed 5 bases, and the junction held 7 bases outside the gene matches. Germline lookup yields CDR1 LGHNA and CDR2 YSLEER. The CDR3 length is 18 residues. The chain recombines TRBV4-3 with TRBJ2-3, with 14 bases aligning to TRBD2. The input for sequencing was CD4+ T cells from blood (PBMCs), taken 12 months after the transplant. This sequence originates from a human patient who received a combined kidney and bone marrow transplant. The graft donor may be the source of some T cells. The CDR3 loop is CASSQDQTSGGAGDTQYF. The CDR3 DNA sequence: TGCGCCAGCAGCCAAGACCAGACTAGCGGGGGGGCAGGAGATACGCAGTATTTT.